The rows below give T cell receptor beta chains drawn from one sample of a study of cytomegalovirus exposure and HLA in healthy donors. Libraries were prepared by immunoSEQ multiplex PCR; TCRdb keeps only in-frame clonotypes and omits some of them. The repertoire consists of about 250,000 clones, with roughly 87% occurring once and the leading ten covering more than 10%. Sequenced material: PBMCs. These receptor sequences come from a man in his late teens or twenties in good health and CMV-seropositive. Each CDR3 is given with its conserved first and last residue. The D gene is left open where the match is weak. Expanded clones are given a class, and other clones once, few, many or no size at all.

v_gene	abundance	j_gene	d_gene	CDR3nt	CDR3aa
TRBV28	NA	TRBJ2-1	NA	TGTGCCAGCAGCGCCGCTTTAGGCTCCTACAATGAGCAGTTCTTC	CASSAALGSYNEQFF
TRBV28	NA	TRBJ2-1	TRBD1	TGTGCCAGCAGTTTAGTAGGGACAGGTCAGAATGAGCAGTTCTTC	CASSLVGTGQNEQFF
TRBV5-1	NA	TRBJ2-1	TRBD2	TGCGCCAGCAGCTTGGGGACTAGCGGGAGCAGCGAGCAGTTCTTC	CASSLGTSGSSEQFF
TRBV11-2	NA	TRBJ2-7	NA	TGTGCCAGCAGCTTAGGCGAGCAGTACTTC	CASSLGEQYF
TRBV7-9	NA	TRBJ1-3	NA	TGTGCCAGCAGCTTAGCCCAGGGGTCTGGAAACACCATATATTTT	CASSLAQGSGNTIYF
TRBV7-6	NA	TRBJ1-1	NA	TGTGCCAGCAGCCTCTCCCCGGACACTGAAGCTTTCTTT	CASSLSPDTEAFF
TRBV27	NA	TRBJ2-7	TRBD1	TGTGCCAGCAGAAAGACAGGGTCCTACGAGCAGTACTTC	CASRKTGSYEQYF
TRBV5-1	NA	TRBJ2-6	TRBD1	TGCGCCAGCAGCACCAGGACAGGGTCCTCTGGGGCCAACGTCCTGACTTTC	CASSTRTGSSGANVLTF
TRBV6-1	NA	TRBJ1-1	NA	TGTGCCAGCAGCGTTGATCGGATGCGTGAAGCTTTCTTT	CASSVDRMREAFF
TRBV7-8	NA	TRBJ2-2	NA	TGTGCCAGCAGCTTCGGCACGAACACCGGGGAGCTGTTTTTT	CASSFGTNTGELFF
TRBV18	NA	TRBJ1-1	NA	TGTGCCAGCTCACCCAGTGGGACCGAGAACACTGAAGCTTTCTTT	CASSPSGTENTEAFF
TRBV27	NA	TRBJ2-5	NA	TGTGCCAGCAGCCAAACCCCCGGGGGCTGGCAAGAGACCCAGTACTTC	CASSQTPGGWQETQYF
TRBV2	NA	TRBJ1-4	TRBD1	TGTGCCAGCGGGACAGGGAACGAAAAACTGTTTTTT	CASGTGNEKLFF
TRBV9	NA	TRBJ2-3	NA	TGTGCCAGCAGCTCAGTAGGGGCTTGGGGGGCAGATACGCAGTATTTT	CASSSVGAWGADTQYF
TRBV30	NA	TRBJ1-3	NA	TGTGCCTGGAGTTCCTATACTCGAAAACCCCTCTCTGGAAACACCATATATTTT	CAWSSYTRKPLSGNTIYF
TRBV5-4	once	TRBJ2-7	NA	TGTGCCAGCAGGGCCGGGACGGATGCCTCCTACGAGCAGTACTTC	CASRAGTDASYEQYF
TRBV7-9	NA	TRBJ2-2	TRBD1	TGTGCCAGCATCGAACCCTACAGGGGTTCAACGTCCGGGGAGCTGTTTTTT	CASIEPYRGSTSGELFF
TRBV15	NA	TRBJ2-1	NA	TGTGCCACCAGCAGAGCTACAGGGCTAGGCCATGAGCAGTTCTTC	CATSRATGLGHEQFF
TRBV15	NA	TRBJ1-2	NA	TGTGCCACCAGCAGACAGACGGATGGCTACACCTTC	CATSRQTDGYTF
TRBV30	NA	TRBJ2-6	NA	TGTGCCTGGGTCCCCATGGGGACGCCCAACGTCCTGACTTTC	CAWVPMGTPNVLTF
TRBV25-1	NA	TRBJ2-1	NA	TGTGCCAGCAGTGAACTAGGCAATGAGCAGTTCTTC	CASSELGNEQFF
TRBV25-1	NA	TRBJ1-5	NA	TGTGCCAGCAGTTTCGGACAGAATCAGCCCCAGCATTTT	CASSFGQNQPQHF
TRBV28	once	TRBJ2-1	TRBD2	TGTGCCAGCAGTTTCGGGACTAGCGGGAATCGGCTCTTC	CASSFGTSGNRLF
TRBV2	NA	TRBJ2-6	NA	TGTGCCAGTAGACCGGGGGTCTCTGGGGCCAACGTCCTGACTTTC	CASRPGVSGANVLTF
TRBV27	NA	TRBJ1-5	NA	TGTGCCAGCAGTTCCAATGGGCTGGGTCAGCCCCAGCATTTT	CASSSNGLGQPQHF
TRBV6-5	NA	TRBJ2-1	TRBD2	TGTGCCAGCAGTTATGGCCTAGCGGGGTACAATGAGCAGTTCTTC	CASSYGLAGYNEQFF
TRBV30	NA	TRBJ1-2	NA	TGTGCCTGGGTCGGTACTAGCTGGGATGGCTACACCTTC	CAWVGTSWDGYTF
TRBV7-9	NA	TRBJ2-2	NA	TGTGCCAGCAGACAAATTTCCGGGACACCGAACACCGGGGAGCTGTTTTTT	CASRQISGTPNTGELFF
TRBV7-3	NA	TRBJ2-7	TRBD2	TGTGCCAGCAGCTCTGGACTAGCGGGGGCCGAGCAGTACTTC	CASSSGLAGAEQYF
TRBV2	NA	TRBJ2-4	NA	TGTGCCAGCAGTGATAACAGGGCGTCCAAAAACATTCAGTACTTC	CASSDNRASKNIQYF
TRBV27	NA	TRBJ1-4	NA	TGTGCCAGCAGTTTATATAGCAGGCTTAATGAAAAACTGTTTTTT	CASSLYSRLNEKLFF
TRBV21-1	NA	TRBJ2-3	NA	TGTGCCAGCAGCAAAAGGGAGCAAACTAAACCTTCGCATACGCAGTATTTT	CASSKREQTKPSHTQYF
TRBV11-1	NA	TRBJ1-2	TRBD1	TGTGCCAGCACTCGACAGGGAGGTGAGCGAGGCTACACCTTC	CASTRQGGERGYTF
TRBV30	NA	TRBJ2-7	NA	TGTGCCCTGGAGGGGGTTTCCTACGAGCAGTACTTC	CALEGVSYEQYF
TRBV11-2	NA	TRBJ2-7	TRBD2	TGTGCCAGCAGTTTACTAGCGCACAACTCCTACGAGCAGTACTTC	CASSLLAHNSYEQYF
TRBV5-1	NA	TRBJ2-7	NA	TGCGCCAGCAGCTTATCAGGTATCCACGAGCAGTACTTC	CASSLSGIHEQYF
TRBV5-1	NA	TRBJ2-7	TRBD2	TGCGCCAGCAGCCCCTTAGCGGGAGACGGTTACGAGCAGTACTTC	CASSPLAGDGYEQYF
TRBV6-1	NA	TRBJ1-1	NA	TGTGCCAGCACCCAATGGGGTATGACTGAAGCTTTCTTT	CASTQWGMTEAFF
TRBV4-1	once	TRBJ2-7	TRBD2	TGCGCCAGCAGCCAAGCGGGGACTAGCGCCTACGAGCAGTACTTC	CASSQAGTSAYEQYF
TRBV29-1	NA	TRBJ2-1	NA	TGCAGCGTTATATTCGCCGGCCCCAATGAGCAGTTCTTC	CSVIFAGPNEQFF
TRBV4-3	NA	TRBJ2-5	NA	TGCGCCAGCAGCCCGTGGTTAGCTAAGGGGGAGACCCAGTACTTC	CASSPWLAKGETQYF
TRBV1	NA	TRBJ2-5	NA	TGCACCAGCAGCCTAGACCTTGGCAAGACTAGCGGGACGTTAGAAGAGACCCAGTACTTC	CTSSLDLGKTSGTLEETQYF
TRBV6-4	once	TRBJ2-1	TRBD2	TGTGCCAGCAGTGTGACTAGCGGGAGCAATGAGCAGTTCTTC	CASSVTSGSNEQFF
TRBV27	NA	TRBJ2-7	TRBD2	TGTGCCAGCAGCCCAGGGACTAGCGGGAGGAACGAGCAGTACTTC	CASSPGTSGRNEQYF
TRBV6-5	once	TRBJ2-5	TRBD2	TGTGCCAGCAGTCAGCGCCTGGGGGGGCAAGAGACCCAGTACTTC	CASSQRLGGQETQYF
TRBV5-1	NA	TRBJ2-7	NA	TGCGCCAGCAGGAAGGATACGAACCCTTTCTACGAGCAGTACTTC	CASRKDTNPFYEQYF